This T cell receptor (beta chain) was recovered during a study of early stage breast cancer tumors. Germline-derived CDR1 and CDR2 are MNHEY and SMNVEV (reference sequence). V was shortened by 6 bases and J by 0 bases, with 14 bases between the two germline ends. The CDR3 runs to 15 residues. Each sample had two DNA replicates, roughly 0.5 ug blood or roughly 1.5 ug tissue. Some clones are missing from TCRdb's copy, which holds only in-frame ones; the method was immunoSEQ multiplex PCR. The sample lists about 51,000 clones, about three quarters occurring once. This TCR was recovered from a person in their forties with breast cancer. This sequence joins TRBV27 and TRBJ1-1; no definite D call. Sequences were obtained from blood. The CDR3 loop reads CASRRLGPMNTEAFF. CDR3 coding DNA: TGTGCCAGCAGGCGGCTAGGACCTATGAACACTGAAGCTTTCTTT.